Here is one T cell receptor (beta chain) with its context. The antigen is not known. Using CD45RO/CCR7/CD25/CD127/CD95/CD27, CD4+ naive, central memory, regulatory and stem cell-like memory cells were sorted. The sample comes from a study of beta chain features in type 1 diabetes. Study-level information: Cells sorted and examined across all samples totaled approximately 100,000,000. The study's findings and limits: The study found moderately but significantly shorter TCRB CDR3s in all four CD4+ subsets of Type 1 diabetes patients.

Expressed TCRB transcripts were sequenced because the entire RNA isolate underwent reverse transcription. Sequencing of naive, central memory and regulatory T cell samples gave an average of about 3.9 million reads. The protocol was immunoSEQ multiplex PCR, while the TCRdb copy is restricted to in-frame clones and leaves out a portion. The profile covers roughly 170,000 clones, with less than 15% appearing a single time and less than 0.7% taken by the ten largest. What was sequenced was central memory CD4+ T cells from blood. This receptor was obtained from a woman aged 18-29 years in good health.

CDR3 nucleotides: TGTGCCAGCAGCTTCGGACTAGGGGGGTCGGATACGCAGTATTTT. Encoded protein: CASSFGLGGSDTQYF. The chain has TRBV7-9 and TRBJ2-3; a weak D match, TRBD2 (7 bases). Germline V CDR1 and CDR2: SEHNR, FQNEAQ (reference sequence). The CDR3 length is 15 residues. V lost 3 bases, J lost 6 bases, and 16 bases lay in between.